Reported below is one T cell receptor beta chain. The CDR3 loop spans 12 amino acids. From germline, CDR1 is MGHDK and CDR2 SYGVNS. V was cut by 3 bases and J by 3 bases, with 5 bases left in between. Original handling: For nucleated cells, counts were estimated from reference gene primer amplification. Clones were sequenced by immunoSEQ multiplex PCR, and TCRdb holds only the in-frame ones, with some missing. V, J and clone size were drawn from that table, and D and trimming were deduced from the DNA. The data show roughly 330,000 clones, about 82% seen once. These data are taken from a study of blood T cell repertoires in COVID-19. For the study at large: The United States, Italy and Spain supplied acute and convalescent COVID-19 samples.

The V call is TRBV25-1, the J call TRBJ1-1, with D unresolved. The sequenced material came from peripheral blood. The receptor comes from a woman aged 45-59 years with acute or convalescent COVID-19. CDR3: CASSDHDTEAFF. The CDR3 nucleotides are TGTGCCAGCAGTGACCATGACACTGAAGCTTTCTTT.